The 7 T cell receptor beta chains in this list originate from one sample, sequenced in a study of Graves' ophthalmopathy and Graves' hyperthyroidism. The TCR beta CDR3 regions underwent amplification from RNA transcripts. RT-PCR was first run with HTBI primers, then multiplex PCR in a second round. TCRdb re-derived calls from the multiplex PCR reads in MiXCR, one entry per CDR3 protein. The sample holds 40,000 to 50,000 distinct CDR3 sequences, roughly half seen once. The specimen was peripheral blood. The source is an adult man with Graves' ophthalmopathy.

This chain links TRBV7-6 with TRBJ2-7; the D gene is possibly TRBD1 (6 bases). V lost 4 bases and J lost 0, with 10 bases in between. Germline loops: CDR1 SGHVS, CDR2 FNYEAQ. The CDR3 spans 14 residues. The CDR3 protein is CASSSRDISYEQYF. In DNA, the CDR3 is TGTGCCAGCAGCTCCCGGGACATCTCCTACGAGCAGTACTTC.

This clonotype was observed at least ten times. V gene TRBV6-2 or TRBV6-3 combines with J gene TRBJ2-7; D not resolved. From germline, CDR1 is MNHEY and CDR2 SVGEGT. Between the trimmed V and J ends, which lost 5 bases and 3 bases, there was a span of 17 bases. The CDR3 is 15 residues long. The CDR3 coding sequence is TGTGCCAGCAGTACGAAACAAGGCTACTACTACGAGCAGTACGTC. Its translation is CASSTKQGYYYEQYV.

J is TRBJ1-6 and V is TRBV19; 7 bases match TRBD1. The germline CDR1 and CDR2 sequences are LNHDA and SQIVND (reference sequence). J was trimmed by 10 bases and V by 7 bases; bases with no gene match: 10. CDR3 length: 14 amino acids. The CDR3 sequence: CASNRQGGESPLHF. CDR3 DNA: TGTGCCAGTAATCGACAGGGTGGAGAATCACCCCTCCACTTT.

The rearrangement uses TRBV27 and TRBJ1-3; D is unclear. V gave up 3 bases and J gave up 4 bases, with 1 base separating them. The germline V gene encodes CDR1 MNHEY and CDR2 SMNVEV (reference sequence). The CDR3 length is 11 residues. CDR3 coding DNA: TGTGCCAGCAGTTTGGGAAACACCATATATTTT. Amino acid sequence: CASSLGNTIYF.

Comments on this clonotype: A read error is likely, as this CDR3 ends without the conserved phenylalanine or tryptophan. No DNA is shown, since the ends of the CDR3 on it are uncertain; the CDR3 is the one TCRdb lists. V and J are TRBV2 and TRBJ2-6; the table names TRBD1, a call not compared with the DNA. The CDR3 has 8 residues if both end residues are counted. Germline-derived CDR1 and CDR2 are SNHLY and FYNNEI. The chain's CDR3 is CASSEPRT.

CDR3 DNA sequence: TGCAGTGCTAGCGGTTTGTCACGCAGGGGGCGATTTTGTAATCAGCCCCAGCATTTT. Amino acids: CSASGLSRRGRFCNQPQHF. The V gene is TRBV20-1, the J gene TRBJ1-5; TRBD1 matches 8 bases. There are 19 residues in the CDR3. The germline V gene has CDR1 DFQATT and CDR2 SNEGSKA (reference sequence). With 3 bases clipped from V and 4 bases from J, the junction kept 20 bases outside the gene matches.

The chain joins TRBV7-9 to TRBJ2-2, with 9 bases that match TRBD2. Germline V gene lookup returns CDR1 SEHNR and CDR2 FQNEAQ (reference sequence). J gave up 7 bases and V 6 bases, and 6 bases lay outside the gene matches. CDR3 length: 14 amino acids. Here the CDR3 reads CASSSPLAGGELFF. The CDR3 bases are TGTGCCAGCAGTTCCCCACTAGCGGGCGGGGAGCTGTTTTTT. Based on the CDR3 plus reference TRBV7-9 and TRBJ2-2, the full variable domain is DTGVSQNPRHKITKRGQNVTFRCDPISEHNRLYWYRQTLGQGPEFLTYFQNEAQLEKSRLLSDRFSAERPKGSFSTLEIQRTEQGDSAMYLCASSSPLAGGELFFGEGSRLTVL.